These 7 T cell receptor beta chains were all obtained from the same sample, sequenced in a study of shared clonotypes between healthy human individuals. Only in-frame clones appear in the TCRdb table, and some are missing; sequencing was by immunoSEQ multiplex PCR. The data hold about 800,000 clones, with 90% to 98% observed a single time. CD45RO-negative CD8 cells positively selected for CCR7 made up the naive population, which excluded terminally differentiated effector memory CD45RA+ cells. The sequenced material came from naive CD8+ T cells sorted from blood. The receptor source for this set is a young man in good health.

Of note for this clone: Other DNA sequences in this sample translate to the same CDR3. The chain employs TRBV7-9 and TRBJ2-7; tentatively, D is TRBD1 (6 bases). Trimming removed 4 bases from V and 1 base from J, with 8 bases in between. The CDR3 is made up of 13 amino acids. Germline CDR1 SEHNR, CDR2 FQNEAQ (reference sequence). CDR3 in DNA: TGTGCCAGCAGCTACGGACAGTCCTACGAGCAGTACTTC. The encoded protein is CASSYGQSYEQYF.

V is TRBV14 and J is TRBJ2-1, with TRBD1 identical over 8 bases. The CDR3 runs 13 residues. Germline V gene lookup returns CDR1 SGHDN and CDR2 FVKESK. With 6 bases clipped from V and 7 bases from J, the junction kept 5 bases outside the gene matches. The CDR3 is CASRRQGANEQFF. CDR3 nucleotide sequence: TGTGCCAGCAGGCGGCAGGGGGCAAATGAGCAGTTCTTC.

V usage is TRBV10-2 and J usage is TRBJ1-2, with 7 bases fitting TRBD1. V shed 2 bases, J shed 7 bases, and the junction held 4 bases outside the gene matches. Per germline, CDR1 WSHSY and CDR2 SAAADI. The CDR3 totals 13 residues. In DNA form, the CDR3 reads TGCGCCAGCAGTGAGACAGGGGCATCTGGCTACACCTTC. It is translated as CASSETGASGYTF.

This rearrangement joins TRBV30 to TRBJ2-5; TRBD1 might be the D (5 bases). V lost 4 bases and J 5 bases, leaving 8 bases between the germline ends. CDR3 length: 11 amino acids. Germline assignment: CDR1 GTSNPN and CDR2 SVGIG (reference sequence). DNA of the CDR3: TGTGCCTGGATGGGGCGGGAGACCCAGTACTTC. Amino acids: CAWMGRETQYF.

Regarding this clone: Additional DNA sequences in this sample encode the identical CDR3. The rearrangement uses TRBV27 and TRBJ2-5; no definite D call. V lost 2 bases and J 1 base, leaving 8 bases between the germline ends. This CDR3 comprises 14 residues. Germline CDR1 and CDR2: MNHEY and SMNVEV (reference sequence). CDR3 in amino acids: CASSLLGFQETQYF. CDR3 DNA sequence: TGTGCCAGCAGTTTACTAGGTTTCCAAGAGACCCAGTACTTC.

The V gene is TRBV7-9, the J gene TRBJ2-7; D assignment may be TRBD1 or TRBD2 (5 bases each). The germline V and J ends were trimmed by 5 bases and 3 bases, with 14 bases remaining between them. The germline CDR1 and CDR2 sequences are SEHNR and FQNEAQ (reference sequence). This CDR3 spans 14 amino acids. Written as DNA, the CDR3 is TGTGCCAGCAGCGCATGGGACCGCGACTACGAGCAGTACTTC. Amino acids: CASSAWDRDYEQYF.

V usage is TRBV11-2 and J usage is TRBJ2-7, with TRBD1 identical over 8 bases. Per germline, CDR1 SGHAT and CDR2 FQNNGV. The CDR3 is 12 amino acids. After removal of 5 bases from V and 4 bases from J, the junction contained 1 base not matched to a gene. CDR3 residues: CASSDRGYEQYF. The CDR3 region has the DNA TGTGCCAGCAGCGACAGGGGATACGAGCAGTACTTC.